The 12 T cell receptor beta chains below were found in one sample sequenced in a study of T cell responses to AZD1222 COVID-19 vaccine (dated by TCRdb to about 2021). The library relied on the immunoSEQ multiplex PCR assay. TCRdb's version of the immuneACCESS table is confined to in-frame rearrangements and falls short of the full clone set. An unresolved V gene accounts for under half of the shortfall where checked; the remainder is of unknown origin. The sample table holds 190,000 or so clones, of which approximately 93% were seen once. The ten top clones hold roughly 1% of the sample. This specimen's time point label, interpreted: about 28 days (+/-7) after the second vaccine dose. This material consisted of peripheral blood, taken 28 days after the second AZD1222 dose. The source is an adult who received the AZD1222 COVID-19 vaccine.

This clone was seen once. This sequence joins TRBV11-2 and TRBJ1-5; D is perhaps TRBD1 (5 bases). CDR1 is SGHAT, CDR2 FQNNGV, per germline. The CDR3 sequence is 15 residues long. V was cut by 5 bases and J by 0 bases, with 11 bases left in between. Written as DNA, the CDR3 is TGTGCCAGCAGCGAGGGGTGGGGTAGCAATCAGCCCCAGCATTTT. Its translation: CASSEGWGSNQPQHF.

The V and J genes are TRBV5-6 and TRBJ2-7, with D maybe TRBD1 (6 bases). V was trimmed by 4 bases and J by 2 bases, leaving 19 bases between them. Germline-derived CDR1 and CDR2 are SGHDT and YYEEEE. CDR3 length: 16 residues. The CDR3 here is CASSPYPGDTTYEQYF. As DNA, the CDR3 is TGTGCCAGCAGCCCATACCCAGGGGATACGACCTACGAGCAGTACTTC.

V is TRBV7-7 and J is TRBJ2-7; 8 nucleotides match TRBD2. In germline, CDR1 is SSHAT, CDR2 FNYEAQ (reference sequence). The CDR3 is 15 amino acids. After removal of 5 bases from V and 0 bases from J, the junction contained 6 bases not matched to a gene. CDR3 amino acids: CASSRERGSSYEQYF. CDR3 DNA: TGTGCCAGCAGCCGTGAGCGGGGGTCCTCCTACGAGCAGTACTTC.

The chain uses TRBV11-2 and TRBJ1-2; 7 bases fit TRBD1. CDR1 and CDR2 (germline): SGHAT, FQNNGV. This CDR3 is built from 13 residues. The V segment lost 6 bases and the J segment 3 bases; nucleotides outside the gene matches: 4. The CDR3 loop is CASRRDRDYGYTF. In DNA, the CDR3 is TGTGCCAGCAGGAGAGACAGGGACTATGGCTACACCTTC.

The genes are TRBV3-1 (or the pseudogene TRBV3-2) and TRBJ1-2, with 11 bases fitting TRBD1. With V trimmed by 4 bases and J by 0 bases, 10 bases remained unmatched. The CDR3 covers 18 residues. The germline CDR1 and CDR2 sequences are LGHDT and YNNKEL (reference sequence). The CDR3 is CASSPVPGQGGTNYGYTF. CDR3 nucleotides: TGTGCCAGCAGCCCCGTACCGGGACAGGGGGGAACTAACTATGGCTACACCTTC.

The chain is built from TRBV14 and TRBJ2-1, with D maybe TRBD2 (6 bases). The length of the CDR3 is 15 residues. The germline V and J ends were trimmed by 5 bases and 2 bases, with 13 bases remaining between them. Germline-derived CDR1 and CDR2 are SGHDN and FVKESK. The CDR3 DNA sequence: TGTGCCAGCAGCGACCGGGACTCCCCCTACAATGAGCAGTTCTTC. Its translation is CASSDRDSPYNEQFF.

The chain carries TRBV11-3 and TRBJ2-7, with D possibly TRBD1 on 6 matching bases. Trimming left V 3 bases short and J 2 bases short, with 11 bases between. The CDR3 has 14 amino acids. Germline V gene lookup returns CDR1 SGHNT and CDR2 YENEEA. In DNA, the CDR3 is TGTGCCAGCAGCTTGGGGACATTAGCCTACGAGCAGTACTTC. Encoded protein: CASSLGTLAYEQYF.

This chain connects TRBV15 to TRBJ1-2; 9 bases map to TRBD1. V lost 7 bases and J lost 6; bases outside the gene matches: 18. This CDR3 region has 17 residues. Germline CDR1 and CDR2: LNHNV and YYDKDF (reference sequence). CDR3 DNA: TGTGCCACCAAGCAGGTTGGGACAGGGAACACTCAGAATGGCTACACCTTC. Protein: CATKQVGTGNTQNGYTF.

The chain carries TRBV10-2 and TRBJ2-1, with D maybe TRBD2 (6 bases). V gave up 7 bases and J gave up 10 bases, with 14 bases separating them. The V gene's germline CDR1 is WSHSY and CDR2 SAAADI. The CDR3 totals 12 residues. CDR3 bases: TGCGCCAGCACCCAGACTAGTCGGGAGCAGTTCTTC. Translated: CASTQTSREQFF.

The V gene is TRBV19, the J gene TRBJ1-5; no reliable D call. Germline V lookup: CDR1 LNHDA, CDR2 SQIVND (reference sequence). V lost 5 bases to trimming and J lost 4 bases, with 12 bases between them. The CDR3 covers 14 residues. The CDR3 bases are TGTGCCAGTAGTCCCCCTGGAGGTAATCAGCCCCAGCATTTT. This codes for CASSPPGGNQPQHF.

This clone was found once. The genes are TRBV10-3 and TRBJ2-7; 7 bases match TRBD1. CDR1 and CDR2 (germline): ENHRY, SYGVKD. V lost 10 bases to trimming and J lost 1 base; unmatched junction nucleotides: 10. The CDR3 has 14 amino acids. The CDR3 protein is CATSGTENSYEQYF. Here the CDR3 DNA reads TGTGCCACTTCCGGGACAGAGAATTCCTACGAGCAGTACTTC.

The CDR3, as DNA: TGCGCCAGCAGCTTAAGTCGACAGGGACCCTACAATGAGCAGTTCTTC. This sequence encodes CASSLSRQGPYNEQFF. The rearrangement links TRBV5-1 to TRBJ2-1, with TRBD1 matching 7 bases. The CDR3 runs to 16 residues. With V trimmed by 2 bases and J by 2 bases, 7 bases remained unmatched. Germline loops: CDR1 SGHRS, CDR2 YFSETQ.